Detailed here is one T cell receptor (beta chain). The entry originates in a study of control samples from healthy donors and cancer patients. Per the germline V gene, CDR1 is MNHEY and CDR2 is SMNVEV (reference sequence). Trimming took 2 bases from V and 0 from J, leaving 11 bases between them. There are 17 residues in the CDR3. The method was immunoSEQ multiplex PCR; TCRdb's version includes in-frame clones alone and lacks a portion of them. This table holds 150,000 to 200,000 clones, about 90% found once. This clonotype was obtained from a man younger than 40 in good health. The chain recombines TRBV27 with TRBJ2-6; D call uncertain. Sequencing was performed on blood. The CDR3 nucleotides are TGTGCCAGCAGTTTAGGATCAGTGAGCTCTGGGGCCAACGTCCTGACTTTC. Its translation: CASSLGSVSSGANVLTF.